Below, 31 T cell receptor beta chains from the same sample are listed, as sequenced in a study of T cell responses to AZD1222 COVID-19 vaccine. Repertoires were generated with immunoSEQ multiplex PCR, while TCRdb's copy carries only in-frame clones and drops some. The repertoire includes about 200,000 clones, around 94% of them detected once, and approximately 4% sits in the top ten. Sequencing was performed on peripheral blood, taken 28 days after the second dose of the MenACWY control vaccine. The receptor source for this set is an adult who received the MenACWY meningococcal vaccine as a control.

The chain employs TRBV24-1 and TRBJ2-2; 9 nucleotides match TRBD2. CDR3 length equals 18 residues. The germline gives CDR1 KGHDR, CDR2 SFDVKD. J lost 6 bases, V lost 9 bases, and 19 bases had no gene match. CDR3: CATSGIAGEMVGAGELFF. CDR3 DNA: TGTGCCACCTCGGGAATAGCGGGAGAAATGGTGGGAGCCGGGGAGCTGTTTTTT.

The V and J genes are TRBV19 and TRBJ1-4, with D possibly matching TRBD1 (6 bases). The CDR3 has 13 residues. The V and J ends lost 10 bases and 13 bases respectively, with 22 bases between them. Germline V CDR1 and CDR2: LNHDA, SQIVND (reference sequence). CDR3 DNA: TGTGCCACCTCCTCCGGGGGGCTCGTCGGACTGTTTTTT. Its translation: CATSSGGLVGLFF.

The V call is TRBV19, the J call TRBJ2-2; 14 bases fit TRBD2. V shed 5 bases, J shed 9 bases, and the junction held 11 bases outside the gene matches. This CDR3 region has 17 residues. Germline V gene data show CDR1 as LNHDA and CDR2 as SQIVND (reference sequence). CDR3 bases: TGTGCCAGTAGTGGGACTAGCGGGAGTCTGGGAGTACGGGAGCTGTTTTTT. This translates into CASSGTSGSLGVRELFF.

V usage is TRBV5-1 and J usage is TRBJ2-5; 7 bases fit TRBD1. The CDR3 is 14 residues long. Trimming cost V 4 bases and J 5 bases; bases outside gene matches: 8. CDR1 is SGHRS, CDR2 YFSETQ, per germline. The CDR3 spells CASSIRQGPETQYF. The CDR3 bases are TGCGCCAGCAGCATCCGACAGGGTCCGGAGACCCAGTACTTC.

This clone appeared once. This chain joins TRBV19 and TRBJ1-5, with 8 bases fitting TRBD1. V lost 7 bases to trimming and J lost 9 bases; unmatched junction nucleotides: 20. Germline CDR1 and CDR2: LNHDA and SQIVND (reference sequence). The CDR3 spans 17 residues. CDR3 in amino acids: CASTRKTGDRSQGPQHF. CDR3 DNA: TGTGCCAGTACCCGCAAGACAGGGGATCGAAGTCAAGGGCCCCAGCATTTT.

This sequence joins TRBV2 and TRBJ2-1, with TRBD2 as a possible D gene (5 bases). The germline V gene encodes CDR1 SNHLY and CDR2 FYNNEI. The V and J ends lost 9 bases and 0 bases respectively, with 24 bases between them. The CDR3 is 18 residues long. CDR3 in DNA: TGTGCCAGGACCTTAGCGACGGCTGTAACCAGCTCCTACAATGAGCAGTTCTTC. Translation: CARTLATAVTSSYNEQFF.

This clone was seen only once. CDR3 DNA: TGTGCCAGTAGTATTTGGGAGATGGGCAAAAACATTCAGTACTTC. It encodes CASSIWEMGKNIQYF. This chain joins TRBV19 and TRBJ2-4; the D gene is possibly TRBD2 (5 bases). The CDR3 sequence is 15 residues long. The germline V gene has CDR1 LNHDA and CDR2 SQIVND (reference sequence). V was pared by 3 bases and J by 3 bases, with 12 bases between.

This chain uses TRBV19 with TRBJ2-7, with 7 bases matching TRBD2. V lost 1 base to trimming and J lost 3 bases; unmatched junction nucleotides: 3. This CDR3 is 14 amino acids long. Germline CDR1 is LNHDA and CDR2 is SQIVND (reference sequence). The CDR3 loop reads CASSIGGTNYEQYF. In nucleotides, the CDR3 is TGTGCCAGTAGTATAGGAGGGACTAACTACGAGCAGTACTTC.

CDR3 sequence reads: CSASLLAFF. The CDR3 nucleotides read TGCAGTGCTAGCCTTCTAGCTTTCTTT. This chain joins TRBV20-1 and TRBJ1-1; D is unresolved. Trimming cost V 3 bases and J 10 bases, with 6 bases left between them. This CDR3 has 9 residues. Germline V CDR1 and CDR2: DFQATT, SNEGSKA (reference sequence).

The chain has TRBV5-6 and TRBJ1-1; TRBD1 is a possible D gene (5 bases). This CDR3 contains 13 residues. With 9 bases removed from V and 0 bases from J, the gap between germline ends came to 12 bases. Germline assignment: CDR1 SGHDT and CDR2 YYEEEE. CDR3 DNA sequence: TGTGCCACCCAGCGGGGGATGAACACTGAAGCTTTCTTT. Amino acid sequence: CATQRGMNTEAFF.

The gene calls are TRBV13 and TRBJ1-1; D is undetermined. This CDR3 contains 14 residues. With 2 bases removed from V and 0 bases from J, the gap between germline ends came to 7 bases. In germline, CDR1 is PRHDT, CDR2 FYEKMQ (reference sequence). The DNA of the CDR3 is TGTGCCAGCAGCTTACAGAACATGAACACTGAAGCTTTCTTT. As protein: CASSLQNMNTEAFF.

This chain joins TRBV19 and TRBJ1-3; D gene uncertain. This CDR3 region has 18 residues. The V end was cut by 3 bases, the J end by 2 bases, with 20 bases between. The germline V gene encodes CDR1 LNHDA and CDR2 SQIVND (reference sequence). The CDR3 loop is CASSIMKGGSGAGNTIYF. CDR3 in DNA: TGTGCCAGTAGTATCATGAAAGGTGGAAGCGGTGCTGGAAACACCATATATTTT.

As for this clone: Other DNA sequences of this sample code for an identical CDR3. This chain joins TRBV19 and TRBJ1-5; no clear D gene. The CDR3 contains 14 residues. The germline CDR1 and CDR2 sequences are LNHDA and SQIVND (reference sequence). The germline V and J ends were trimmed by 3 bases and 1 base, with 7 bases remaining between them. The CDR3 region has the DNA TGTGCCAGTAGTATTCAAGGGAGCAATCAGCCCCAGCATTTT. Translation gives CASSIQGSNQPQHF. The complete variable domain, with remaining parts taken from reference TRBV19 and TRBJ1-5, reads DGGITQSPKYLFRKEGQNVTLSCEQNLNHDAMYWYRQDPGQGLRLIYYSQIVNDFQKGDIAEGYSVSREKKESFPLTVTSAQKNPTAFYLCASSIQGSNQPQHFGDGTRLSIL.

J is TRBJ1-5 and V is TRBV19; tentatively, D is TRBD1 (5 bases). The CDR3 is made up of 17 amino acids. Trimming took off 0 bases at V and 1 base at J, with 13 bases between the two ends. The germline V gene has CDR1 LNHDA and CDR2 SQIVND (reference sequence). For the CDR3, the DNA is TGTGCCAGTAGTATAGACGACCAGGGTTACAGCAATCAGCCCCAGCATTTT. Translation: CASSIDDQGYSNQPQHF.

V and J are TRBV7-3 and TRBJ1-1; D is perhaps TRBD1 (6 bases). There are 14 residues in the CDR3. Germline loops: CDR1 SGHTA, CDR2 FQGTGA. Trimming took off 1 base at V and 3 bases at J, with 9 bases between the two ends. For the CDR3, the DNA is TGTGCCAGCAGCTTAAACAGGGTGGACACTGAAGCTTTCTTT. Translating gives CASSLNRVDTEAFF.

The table lists this clone with a count of one. The chain couples TRBV27 to TRBJ2-3; 7 nucleotides match TRBD2. CDR3 size: 17 residues. V shed 2 bases, J shed 3 bases, and the junction held 11 bases outside the gene matches. Germline-derived CDR1 and CDR2 are MNHEY and SMNVEV (reference sequence). In nucleotides, the CDR3 is TGTGCCAGCAGTTTAAGGGCGTGGAGCGGGGTGACAGATACGCAGTATTTT. This translates into CASSLRAWSGVTDTQYF.

The chain employs TRBV28 and TRBJ1-2, with no clear D. The V gene lost 2 bases and the J gene lost 4 bases, with 11 bases spanning the gap. CDR3 length equals 14 residues. CDR1 and CDR2 from the germline V gene are MDHEN and SYDVKM. The CDR3 bases are TGTGCCAGCAGTTTAGCGGAATTTTTCTATGGCTACACCTTC. It translates to CASSLAEFFYGYTF.

This clone was seen a single time. The gene calls are TRBV6-5 and TRBJ1-1; D may be TRBD1 (6 bases). Germline lookup yields CDR1 MNHEY and CDR2 SVGAGI. Trimming removed 7 bases at V and 3 bases at J, with 15 bases between. The CDR3 is 14 amino acids. CDR3 nucleotides: TGTGCCAGCATCTCATCGGGGGCAGACACTGAAGCTTTCTTT. It is translated as CASISSGADTEAFF.

As to this clone: The junction and the germline gene differ at one end; a read error may be behind it. CDR3 in DNA: TGTGCCAGCAGTCCCGCAGGGGGCGGCCCATCTCTCTTT. This sequence encodes CASSPAGGGPSLF. This chain links TRBV2 with TRBJ1-1, with 8 bases aligning to TRBD1. Germline V lookup: CDR1 SNHLY, CDR2 FYNNEI. The CDR3 is 13 residues long.

The chain couples TRBV6-6 to TRBJ1-5, with D perhaps TRBD1 (5 bases). This CDR3 comprises 16 residues. Germline V gene lookup returns CDR1 MNHNY and CDR2 SVGAGI (reference sequence). Trimming pared 8 bases from V and 0 bases from J, leaving 17 bases between. CDR3 amino acids: CASHRRRGDSNQPQHF. The DNA of the CDR3 is TGTGCCAGCCACCGACGGCGGGGGGATAGCAATCAGCCCCAGCATTTT.

The genes are TRBV19 and TRBJ2-1; either TRBD1 or TRBD2 may fit D (5 bases each). Germline assignment: CDR1 LNHDA and CDR2 SQIVND (reference sequence). Trimming removed 3 bases at V and 6 bases at J, with 15 bases between. CDR3 size: 15 residues. The CDR3 nucleotides read TGTGCCAGTAGTATTCAGGGACCGGCCGGCAATGAGCAGTTCTTC. It translates to CASSIQGPAGNEQFF.

This chain joins TRBV19 and TRBJ2-1; D is unresolved. V dropped 6 bases and J dropped 4 bases, with 16 bases sitting between them. Germline V lookup: CDR1 LNHDA, CDR2 SQIVND (reference sequence). The CDR3 has 15 amino acids. DNA for the CDR3: TGTGCCAGTAGGTTAAGGGATACAGCGTACAATGAGCAGTTCTTC. Protein sequence: CASRLRDTAYNEQFF.

The gene calls are TRBV19 and TRBJ1-1; TRBD1 agrees at 9 bases. V shed 4 bases and J 4 bases; nucleotides not matched to a gene: 7. The CDR3 is 15 amino acids. Germline-derived CDR1 and CDR2 are LNHDA and SQIVND (reference sequence). The CDR3 here is CASSTYGTGTTEAFF. CDR3 coding DNA: TGTGCCAGTAGTACTTACGGGACAGGGACCACTGAAGCTTTCTTT.

The chain is built from TRBV29-1 and TRBJ2-7; 10 bases agree with TRBD2. The CDR3 contains 15 residues. CDR1 and CDR2 (germline): SQVTM, ANQGSEA. J was trimmed by 3 bases and V by 4 bases; bases with no gene match: 9. CDR3 loop: CSVVKLAGMHYEQYF. The CDR3 DNA is TGCAGCGTTGTGAAACTAGCGGGAATGCACTACGAGCAGTACTTC.

This clone has a single count. The chain uses TRBV3-1 (or the pseudogene TRBV3-2) and TRBJ2-1; 10 bases match TRBD2. Trimming cost V 7 bases and J 9 bases; bases outside gene matches: 3. This CDR3 has 12 amino acids. Germline lookup yields CDR1 LGHDT and CDR2 YNNKEL (reference sequence). The CDR3 loop is CASTPSGGEQFF. CDR3 sequence (DNA): TGTGCCAGCACCCCTAGCGGGGGTGAGCAGTTCTTC.

The chain uses TRBV9 and TRBJ2-7; the D gene is possibly TRBD1 (6 bases). From germline, CDR1 is SGDLS and CDR2 YYNGEE. The length of the CDR3 is 15 residues. V was pared by 0 bases and J by 2 bases, with 12 bases between. The CDR3 nucleotides read TGTGCCAGCAGCGTAGGTCAGGGGTCCCCCTACGAGCAGTACTTC. It specifies CASSVGQGSPYEQYF.

The chain employs TRBV29-1 and TRBJ2-1; D is undetermined. Trimming stripped 8 bases from V and 5 bases from J, with 19 bases between. This CDR3 has 14 residues. Germline V CDR1 and CDR2: SQVTM, ANQGSEA. The CDR3 DNA sequence: TGCAGCTCCCGTAAGGCTCCGTCGCACAATGAGCAGTTCTTC. Amino acid sequence: CSSRKAPSHNEQFF.

The chain is built from TRBV19 and TRBJ2-4, with 7 bases fitting TRBD2. Germline CDR1 and CDR2: LNHDA and SQIVND (reference sequence). There are 16 residues in the CDR3. V trimming: 7 bases; J trimming: 0 bases; junction bases outside the gene matches: 9. CDR3 sequence: CASTRAGDLAKNIQYF. CDR3 in DNA: TGTGCCAGTACCCGGGCGGGGGATTTAGCCAAAAACATTCAGTACTTC.

V and J are TRBV5-5 and TRBJ2-7, with D tentatively TRBD2 (6 bases). The CDR3 covers 14 residues. Germline CDR1 is SGHKS and CDR2 is YYEKEE (reference sequence). The V end lost 2 bases, the J end lost 7 bases, and 16 bases lay between the germline ends. CDR3 sequence reads: CASSLRGGAGEQYF. For the CDR3, the DNA is TGTGCCAGCAGCTTAAGAGGCGGGGCTGGAGAGCAGTACTTC.

The genes are TRBV11-3 and TRBJ2-1; 7 bases align to TRBD1. With V trimmed by 5 bases and J by 8 bases, 15 bases remained unmatched. Germline V gene sequence: CDR1 SGHNT, CDR2 YENEEA. The CDR3 length is 16 residues. CDR3 in DNA: TGTGCCAGCAGCGCGCGGTACAGGGGAACAGGGGATGAGCAGTTCTTC. The encoded protein is CASSARYRGTGDEQFF.

The CDR3 DNA sequence: TGTGCCAGCAGCTTAGGGACAAACACTGAAGCTTTCTTT. It is translated as CASSLGTNTEAFF. V gene TRBV11-1 combines with J gene TRBJ1-1; TRBD1 might be the D (5 bases). Trimming left V 1 base short and J 2 bases short, with 5 bases between. Per the germline V gene, CDR1 is SGHAT and CDR2 is FQDESV (reference sequence). The CDR3 has 13 residues. Looking up the rest from reference TRBV11-1 and TRBJ1-1 gives the full variable domain: EAEVAQSPRYKITEKSQAVAFWCDPISGHATLYWYRQILGQGPELLVQFQDESVVDDSQLPKDRFSAERLKGVDSTLKIQPAELGDSAMYLCASSLGTNTEAFFGQGTRLTVV.